Presented here are 24 T cell receptor beta chains from one specimen sequenced in a study of cytomegalovirus exposure and HLA in healthy donors. Primers for the PCR totalled 60 Vbeta and 13 Jbeta. The assay was immunoSEQ multiplex PCR, and TCRdb's table has in-frame clones only and misses some. Of about 150,000 clones in the sample, 80% are singletons; the top ten hold under 3%. Sequencing was performed on PBMCs. The receptors come from a woman aged 30 to 39 in good health and CMV-seronegative.

The chain employs TRBV19 and TRBJ1-1; no clear D. This CDR3 has 13 residues. Germline CDR1 is LNHDA and CDR2 is SQIVND (reference sequence). V lost 7 bases, J lost 7 bases, and 16 bases lay in between. The CDR3, as DNA: TGTGCCAGTAAGGAGGCCCACGTGGGTGAAGCTTTCTTT. As protein: CASKEAHVGEAFF.

The rearrangement joins TRBV5-1 to TRBJ1-2, with D maybe TRBD1 (6 bases). CDR1 and CDR2 (germline): SGHRS, YFSETQ. The CDR3 contains 14 residues. V lost 3 bases, J lost 1 base, and 10 bases lay in between. The CDR3 DNA sequence: TGCGCCAGCAGCTCCGGGACAATTAACTATGGCTACACCTTC. Translated: CASSSGTINYGYTF.

The V call is TRBV7-9, the J call TRBJ2-5, with TRBD1 identical over 7 bases. CDR1 is SEHNR and CDR2 is FQNEAQ in the germline V gene (reference sequence). The CDR3 contains 16 residues. Trimming removed 5 bases from V and 2 bases from J; junction bases left unmatched: 11. The CDR3 protein is CASSHTGQANQETQYF. The CDR3 nucleotides read TGTGCCAGCAGCCACACCGGACAGGCAAATCAAGAGACCCAGTACTTC.

The rearrangement joins TRBV14 to TRBJ2-1; D not certain. Germline V lookup: CDR1 SGHDN, CDR2 FVKESK. Trimming stripped 0 bases from V and 4 bases from J, with 4 bases between. The CDR3 extends over 13 amino acids. The CDR3 nucleotides read TGTGCCAGCAGCCAAGAAGAGTACAATGAGCAGTTCTTC. Encoded protein: CASSQEEYNEQFF.

The J gene is TRBJ2-7, the V gene TRBV7-9, with a possible D match to TRBD1 (6 bases). V lost 4 bases and J 4 bases, leaving 17 bases between the germline ends. Germline V gene sequence: CDR1 SEHNR, CDR2 FQNEAQ (reference sequence). The CDR3 runs to 15 residues. CDR3 sequence (DNA): TGTGCCAGCAGCTCAGGGGTCCGGGACAAATACGAGCAGTACTTC. Protein: CASSSGVRDKYEQYF. The full variable domain, rest sourced from reference TRBV7-9 and TRBJ2-7, is DTGVSQNPRHKITKRGQNVTFRCDPISEHNRLYWYRQTLGQGPEFLTYFQNEAQLEKSRLLSDRFSAERPKGSFSTLEIQRTEQGDSAMYLCASSSGVRDKYEQYFGPGTRLTVT.

This chain links TRBV27 with TRBJ1-3, with 8 positions matching TRBD1. The CDR3 is 14 residues long. Per the germline V gene, CDR1 is MNHEY and CDR2 is SMNVEV (reference sequence). Losses at the gene ends were 5 bases for V and 4 bases for J; bases not matched to a gene: 4. The CDR3 coding sequence is TGTGCCAGCAGTCCCCGGACAGGGGGAAACACCATATATTTT. This codes for CASSPRTGGNTIYF.

This sequence joins TRBV2 and TRBJ2-3, with D unresolved. Trimming removed 3 bases from V and 8 bases from J, with 9 bases in between. CDR1 and CDR2 (germline): SNHLY, FYNNEI. This CDR3 comprises 12 residues. The CDR3 spells CASSDGVATQYF. CDR3 sequence (DNA): TGTGCCAGCAGTGATGGTGTAGCTACGCAGTATTTT.

This clone was picked up one time. At one of its ends the junction is not consistent with the germline gene, which may arise from a read error. The V call is TRBV7-9, the J call TRBJ2-7, with 7 nucleotides matching TRBD2. CDR1 and CDR2 from the germline V gene are SEHNR and FQNEAQ (reference sequence). The CDR3 contains 12 residues. The DNA of the CDR3 is TGTTCCAGCAGCGGACTAGGGCGCGAGCAGTACTTC. Protein: CSSSGLGREQYF.

The chain employs TRBV14 and TRBJ2-3; 8 bases fit TRBD1. J gave up 2 bases and V 4 bases, and 5 bases lay outside the gene matches. The CDR3 has 15 residues. Germline-derived CDR1 and CDR2 are SGHDN and FVKESK. CDR3 nucleotides: TGTGCCAGCAGCCCGGGGACAGGCATCACAGATACGCAGTATTTT. Its protein product is CASSPGTGITDTQYF.

The V call is TRBV5-1, the J call TRBJ2-7, with 7 bases that match TRBD1. The V and J ends lost 1 base and 5 bases, in that order; junction bases with no gene match: 6. CDR1 and CDR2 from the germline V gene are SGHRS and YFSETQ. This CDR3 spans 14 amino acids. The CDR3 nucleotides are TGCGCCAGCAGCTTGAGGACAGGTCTGGACGAGCAGTACTTC. This encodes CASSLRTGLDEQYF. Using reference TRBV5-1 and TRBJ2-7 for the parts outside the CDR3, the full variable domain is KAGVTQTPRYLIKTRGQQVTLSCSPISGHRSVSWYQQTPGQGLQFLFEYFSETQRNKGNFPGRFSGRQFSNSRSEMNVSTLELGDSALYLCASSLRTGLDEQYFGPGTRLTVT.

CDR3 nucleotide sequence: TGTGCCAGCAAAGGACAGAGGTACAATGAGCAGTTCTTC. This sequence encodes CASKGQRYNEQFF. This chain links TRBV6-1 with TRBJ2-1; tentative D call: TRBD1 (6 bases). Germline CDR1 and CDR2: MNHNS and SASEGT. This CDR3 has 13 residues. The ends were cut back, 7 bases at V and 4 bases at J, with 11 bases in the middle.

The sample holds a few counts of this clone. The J gene is TRBJ1-5, the V gene TRBV28, with a tentative D call TRBD1 (5 bases). This CDR3 comprises 15 residues. Germline V gene lookup returns CDR1 MDHEN and CDR2 SYDVKM. V shed 7 bases and J shed 6 bases, with 19 bases lying between them. Here the CDR3 reads CASTNLQGGTQPQHF. The CDR3 DNA reads TGTGCCAGCACTAACCTCCAGGGAGGGACTCAGCCCCAGCATTTT.

In its sample, this clone was seen a few times. This rearrangement joins TRBV29-1 to TRBJ1-1; D unclear. V was cut by 7 bases and J by 4 bases, with 10 bases left in between. The CDR3 is 11 residues long. The germline gives CDR1 SQVTM, CDR2 ANQGSEA. CDR3 nucleotide sequence: TGCAGCGCTGATCGGGGCACTGAAGCTTTCTTT. Its protein is CSADRGTEAFF.

The V and J genes are TRBV27 and TRBJ1-5; 7 bases fit TRBD1. The V gene end was trimmed by 6 bases and the J gene end by 0 bases; junction bases not matched to a gene: 5. This CDR3 is 15 amino acids long. Per the germline V gene, CDR1 is MNHEY and CDR2 is SMNVEV (reference sequence). The CDR3 DNA follows: TGTGCCAGCAGCTGGACAGGACATAGCAATCAGCCCCAGCATTTT. Translating it yields CASSWTGHSNQPQHF.

This rearrangement joins TRBV2 to TRBJ1-2, with 7 bases lining up with TRBD1. From germline, CDR1 is SNHLY and CDR2 FYNNEI. The CDR3 extends over 14 amino acids. Trimming took 1 base from V and 3 from J; bases not matched to a gene: 2. The CDR3 DNA sequence: TGTGCCAGCAGTGAAGTACAGGGGTACTATGGCTACACCTTC. It specifies CASSEVQGYYGYTF.

The count of this clone is one. The chain joins TRBV5-8 to TRBJ2-3; the D is unclear. V lost 0 bases to trimming and J lost 2 bases, with 7 bases between them. Germline CDR1 reads SGHTS; CDR2 reads YDEGEE. The CDR3 totals 14 residues. CDR3 nucleotide sequence: TGTGCCAGCAGCTTGGGGCTAGACACAGATACGCAGTATTTT. Its protein is CASSLGLDTDTQYF.

This chain joins TRBV4-3 and TRBJ1-2; D not certain. Trimming took 3 bases from V and 2 from J, leaving 13 bases between them. Germline V CDR1 and CDR2: LGHNA, YSLEER. This CDR3 has 15 residues. CDR3: CASSQLLAANYGYTF. The CDR3 region has the DNA TGCGCCAGCAGCCAGCTATTAGCCGCGAACTATGGCTACACCTTC.

V gene TRBV11-2 combines with J gene TRBJ2-3; 7 nucleotides match TRBD2. This CDR3 contains 15 residues. Germline lookup yields CDR1 SGHAT and CDR2 FQNNGV. V shed 3 bases, J shed 4 bases, and the junction held 7 bases outside the gene matches. The CDR3 spells CASSFVGGYSDTQYF. The CDR3 bases are TGTGCCAGCAGCTTCGTGGGAGGGTATTCAGATACGCAGTATTTT.

The rearrangement joins TRBV28 to TRBJ1-1; D possibly corresponds to TRBD1 (6 bases). This CDR3 is 15 amino acids long. Germline V lookup: CDR1 MDHEN, CDR2 SYDVKM. Trimming stripped 3 bases from V and 3 bases from J, with 14 bases between. The CDR3, as DNA: TGTGCCAGCAGTTTTCGGCTCGCAGGGGACACTGAAGCTTTCTTT. It encodes CASSFRLAGDTEAFF.

The rearrangement links TRBV19 to TRBJ2-3, with TRBD1 identical over 7 bases. Trimming removed 3 bases from V and 1 base from J; junction bases left unmatched: 7. Germline-derived CDR1 and CDR2 are LNHDA and SQIVND (reference sequence). CDR3 size: 16 residues. CDR3: CASSMFLDRGTDTQYF. CDR3 nucleotide sequence: TGTGCCAGTAGTATGTTCTTAGACAGGGGCACAGATACGCAGTATTTT.

V and J are TRBV5-1 and TRBJ2-7, with 8 positions matching TRBD2. Unmatched junction bases numbered 5, after V lost 0 bases and J lost 3 bases. Germline loops: CDR1 SGHRS, CDR2 YFSETQ. CDR3 length equals 15 residues. CDR3 nucleotide sequence: TGCGCCAGCAGCTTGGCAGCGGGAGCCAACTACGAGCAGTACTTC. Encoded protein: CASSLAAGANYEQYF.

This clone turned up a few times. The chain couples TRBV10-1 to TRBJ2-7; the match to TRBD1 covers 8 bases. The CDR3 extends over 12 amino acids. The V segment lost 10 bases and the J segment 12 bases; nucleotides outside the gene matches: 14. Germline V CDR1 and CDR2: WNHNN, SYGVQD (reference sequence). The CDR3 DNA sequence: TGCGCCACTCGAGGCGGGACAGGATTGATGTACTTC. This gives the protein CATRGGTGLMYF.

This chain links TRBV29-1 with TRBJ1-2; D gene unclear. Germline CDR1 is SQVTM and CDR2 is ANQGSEA. Trimming took off 7 bases at V and 4 bases at J, with 13 bases between the two ends. The CDR3 consists of 12 residues. CDR3 nucleotides: TGCAGCGCGGACGTCGGGGTCTATGGCTACACCTTC. It codes for CSADVGVYGYTF.

This chain uses TRBV19 with TRBJ1-2; no firm D call. Trimming cost V 3 bases and J 6 bases, with 11 bases left between them. This CDR3 is 13 amino acids long. Germline V gene lookup returns CDR1 LNHDA and CDR2 SQIVND (reference sequence). Written as DNA, the CDR3 is TGTGCCAGTAGTATCCCGGGGAGCGATGGCTACACCTTC. It yields the protein CASSIPGSDGYTF.